Each of the 30 T cell receptor beta chains below was sequenced from the same sample in a study of OX40 agonist ivuxolimab in advanced cancers. Measured with immunoSEQ multiplex PCR; TCRdb has only the in-frame clones, and not every one. The sample carries around 100,000 clones, about 91% recorded once. This specimen was CD4+ or CD8+ T cells sorted from blood, taken in a trial of the OX40 agonist ivuxolimab. The receptors stem from an adult with an advanced solid tumor such as melanoma, head and neck, liver or kidney cancer.

This sequence joins TRBV6-6 and TRBJ1-5, with 7 bases matching TRBD1. This CDR3 is 15 amino acids long. The germline gives CDR1 MNHNY, CDR2 SVGAGI (reference sequence). With 6 bases clipped from V and 4 bases from J, the junction kept 9 bases outside the gene matches. CDR3 loop: CASSLTTGLNQPQHF. The CDR3 coding sequence is TGTGCCAGCAGCCTCACGACAGGGCTTAATCAGCCCCAGCATTTT.

The gene calls are TRBV6-1 and TRBJ1-1; TRBD1 is a possible D gene (5 bases). V gave up 5 bases and J gave up 3 bases, with 10 bases separating them. From germline, CDR1 is MNHNS and CDR2 SASEGT. The CDR3 has 13 residues. The CDR3 DNA reads as TGTGCCAGCAGTACAGGAGACCACACTGAAGCTTTCTTT. Protein: CASSTGDHTEAFF.

The chain joins TRBV19 to TRBJ1-5; perhaps TRBD1 as D (6 bases). Germline loops: CDR1 LNHDA, CDR2 SQIVND (reference sequence). The CDR3 length is 15 residues. V was shortened by 7 bases and J by 1 base, with 14 bases between the two germline ends. This CDR3 is CASIKGGVSNQPQHF. For the CDR3, the DNA is TGTGCCAGTATCAAGGGGGGGGTGAGCAATCAGCCCCAGCATTTT.

The J gene is TRBJ1-4, the V gene TRBV30, with D possibly TRBD1 on 6 matching bases. The ends were cut back, 7 bases at V and 8 bases at J, with 17 bases in the middle. CDR3 length: 13 amino acids. Germline V CDR1 and CDR2: GTSNPN, SVGIG (reference sequence). This CDR3 is CASRSGAEEKLFF. The CDR3 nucleotides are TGTGCCTCACGATCGGGGGCGGAGGAAAAACTGTTTTTT. The whole variable domain, filled in from reference TRBV30 and TRBJ1-4, reads SQTIHQWPATLVQPVGSPLSLECTVEGTSNPNLYWYRQAAGRGLQLLFYSVGIGQISSEVPQNLSASRPQDRQFILSSKKLLLSDSGFYLCASRSGAEEKLFFGSGTQLSVL.

The rearrangement links TRBV7-8 to TRBJ2-5; D tentatively reads TRBD1 or TRBD2 (6 bases each). The length of the CDR3 is 13 residues. V was pared by 1 base and J by 5 bases, with 8 bases between. Per the germline V gene, CDR1 is SGHVS and CDR2 is FQNEAQ. The CDR3 DNA reads TGTGCCAGCAGCTTAGTAGGGGGGGAGACCCAGTACTTC. Protein sequence: CASSLVGGETQYF.

The chain links TRBV9 to TRBJ2-1; 7 bases map to TRBD1. Germline V lookup: CDR1 SGDLS, CDR2 YYNGEE. The CDR3 has 13 amino acids. After removal of 3 bases from V and 11 bases from J, the junction contained 8 bases not matched to a gene. The CDR3 sequence is CASSEGAGRKQFF. Here the CDR3 DNA reads TGTGCCAGCAGCGAGGGGGCGGGCCGGAAGCAGTTCTTC.

This chain's CDR3 is CASSTLPLTGGKQETQYF. In DNA form, the CDR3 reads TGTGCCAGCAGTACCCTCCCCCTTACAGGGGGAAAACAAGAGACCCAGTACTTC. The rearrangement joins TRBV27 to TRBJ2-5; TRBD1 agrees at 8 bases. Germline-derived CDR1 and CDR2 are MNHEY and SMNVEV (reference sequence). The V segment lost 5 bases and the J segment 2 bases; nucleotides outside the gene matches: 16. CDR3 length equals 18 residues.

The genes are TRBV6-5 and TRBJ1-6; tentatively, D is TRBD1 (6 bases). CDR3 length: 16 residues. V lost 6 bases and J 7 bases, leaving 19 bases between the germline ends. CDR1 is MNHEY and CDR2 is SVGAGI in the germline V gene. CDR3 DNA sequence: TGTGCCAGCAGATACCAACCTTCGGGACAAAATTCACCCCTCCACTTT. It codes for CASRYQPSGQNSPLHF.

The gene calls are TRBV28 and TRBJ2-7; 7 bases map to TRBD2. The germline gives CDR1 MDHEN, CDR2 SYDVKM. J was trimmed by 5 bases and V by 4 bases; bases with no gene match: 8. The CDR3 covers 14 residues. For the CDR3, the DNA is TGTGCCAGCAGTTCCGGGACTACTTTCCACGAGCAGTACTTC. Protein product: CASSSGTTFHEQYF.

The chain recombines TRBV11-2 with TRBJ1-5, with TRBD1 matching over 10 bases. The CDR3 is 15 residues long. Germline values: CDR1 SGHAT, CDR2 FQNNGV. V shed 5 bases, J shed 2 bases, and the junction held 3 bases outside the gene matches. The CDR3 DNA reads as TGTGCCAGCAGCAGGGGGACAGGGGGCAATCAGCCCCAGCATTTT. This gives the protein CASSRGTGGNQPQHF. Looking up the rest from reference TRBV11-2 and TRBJ1-5 gives the full variable domain: EAGVAQSPRYKIIEKRQSVAFWCNPISGHATLYWYQQILGQGPKLLIQFQNNGVVDDSQLPKDRFSAERLKGVDSTLKIQPAKLEDSAVYLCASSRGTGGNQPQHFGDGTRLSIL.

This chain uses TRBV25-1 with TRBJ1-6; no clear D. The germline V gene has CDR1 MGHDK and CDR2 SYGVNS. With 7 bases removed from V and 9 bases from J, the gap between germline ends came to 10 bases. This CDR3 comprises 12 residues. The CDR3 DNA sequence: TGTGCCAGCAAGGGCCCGGGTTCACCCCTCCACTTT. This sequence encodes CASKGPGSPLHF.

V is TRBV29-1 and J is TRBJ2-3; no definite D call. V gave up 0 bases and J gave up 11 bases, with 15 bases separating them. The germline gives CDR1 SQVTM, CDR2 ANQGSEA. The length of the CDR3 is 13 residues. The CDR3 here is CSVEDPFNTMQYF. The CDR3 nucleotides read TGCAGCGTTGAAGACCCTTTTAACACTATGCAGTATTTT.

This rearrangement joins TRBV7-2 to TRBJ1-2; D remains ambiguous. Germline lookup yields CDR1 SGHTA and CDR2 FQGNSA. CDR3 length equals 14 residues. Trimming left V 3 bases short and J 4 bases short, with 12 bases between. CDR3 in amino acids: CASSLDRLSYGYTF. Here the CDR3 DNA reads TGTGCCAGCAGCTTGGACCGCCTATCCTATGGCTACACCTTC.

This chain's CDR3 is CASRWGVNQPQHF. CDR3 coding DNA: TGTGCCAGCCGGTGGGGGGTCAATCAGCCCCAGCATTTT. The V gene is TRBV19, the J gene TRBJ1-5; possibly TRBD1 for D (5 bases). Germline CDR1 is LNHDA and CDR2 is SQIVND (reference sequence). The V and J ends lost 9 bases and 3 bases respectively, with 12 bases between them. This CDR3 has 13 residues.

The chain couples TRBV4-2 to TRBJ1-5, with D maybe TRBD1 (6 bases). This CDR3 comprises 15 residues. The germline CDR1 and CDR2 sequences are LGHNA and YNFKEQ. The V gene lost 4 bases and the J gene lost 6 bases, with 16 bases spanning the gap. The CDR3: CASSRSGAGVQPQHF. CDR3 nucleotides: TGTGCCAGCAGCCGTTCAGGGGCAGGGGTTCAGCCCCAGCATTTT.

The chain employs TRBV28 and TRBJ2-7; D is unclear. CDR1 is MDHEN and CDR2 is SYDVKM in the germline V gene. The CDR3 runs 13 residues. The germline V and J ends were trimmed by 2 bases and 3 bases, with 8 bases remaining between them. CDR3 in DNA: TGTGCCAGCAGTTTAGGCGTAGACTACGAGCAGTACTTC. Translating it yields CASSLGVDYEQYF.

This clone was recorded only once. The V and J genes are TRBV2 and TRBJ2-7, with 7 bases matching TRBD2. The CDR3 consists of 15 residues. J gave up 2 bases and V 2 bases, and 6 bases lay outside the gene matches. Germline-derived CDR1 and CDR2 are SNHLY and FYNNEI. The CDR3 spells CASSEHSSGPYEQYF. The CDR3, as DNA: TGTGCCAGCAGTGAACACTCTAGCGGCCCCTACGAGCAGTACTTC.

The chain recombines TRBV28 with TRBJ1-2; maybe TRBD1 (5 bases). V shed 3 bases and J shed 2 bases, with 10 bases lying between them. The CDR3 sequence is 14 residues long. Germline values: CDR1 MDHEN, CDR2 SYDVKM. CDR3 protein: CASSFATANYGYTF. CDR3 bases: TGTGCCAGCAGTTTCGCGACAGCAAACTATGGCTACACCTTC.

The gene calls are TRBV6-1 and TRBJ1-5; the D is unclear. Per the germline V gene, CDR1 is MNHNS and CDR2 is SASEGT. Between the trimmed V and J ends, which lost 1 base and 0 bases, there was a span of 7 bases. This CDR3 contains 15 residues. The CDR3 DNA follows: TGTGCCAGCAGTGAAGGCAGCTATAGCAATCAGCCCCAGCATTTT. This translates into CASSEGSYSNQPQHF.

The chain carries TRBV5-4 and TRBJ2-5; TRBD1 aligns across 7 bases. This CDR3 is 14 amino acids long. V gave up 4 bases and J gave up 1 base; unmatched junction bases: 4. Germline V gene lookup returns CDR1 SGHNT and CDR2 YYREEE (reference sequence). CDR3 in amino acids: CASSEGQSQETQYF. Here the CDR3 DNA reads TGTGCCAGCAGCGAGGGACAGTCCCAAGAGACCCAGTACTTC.

The chain is built from TRBV27 and TRBJ1-5; D gene unclear. V was pared by 5 bases and J by 1 base, with 9 bases between. CDR1 is MNHEY, CDR2 SMNVEV, per germline (reference sequence). CDR3 length equals 14 residues. The CDR3 here is CASSDQTSNQPQHF. The CDR3 DNA reads TGTGCCAGCAGTGACCAAACAAGCAATCAGCCCCAGCATTTT.

This clone has only one observation. The rearrangement uses TRBV7-9 and TRBJ2-7; 7 positions agree with TRBD1. This CDR3 has 14 amino acids. V shed 1 base, J shed 4 bases, and the junction held 4 bases outside the gene matches. CDR1 SEHNR and CDR2 FQNEAQ come from the germline V gene (reference sequence). The CDR3 nucleotides read TGTGCCAGCAGCTTAGAAGGGACAGCTTACGAGCAGTACTTC. The encoded protein is CASSLEGTAYEQYF.

This clone showed up just once. The chain has TRBV27 and TRBJ2-1, with 14 bases fitting TRBD2. This CDR3 region has 18 residues. V shed 2 bases, J shed 7 bases, and the junction held 10 bases outside the gene matches. CDR1 and CDR2 (germline): MNHEY, SMNVEV (reference sequence). CDR3 in DNA: TGTGCCAGCAGTTTAGCGTCGGGACTAGCGGGAGTGTGGAATGAGCAGTTCTTC. Translated, it gives CASSLASGLAGVWNEQFF.

The chain has TRBV5-4 and TRBJ1-4, with D possibly TRBD1 on 5 matching bases. Trimming left V 1 base short and J 8 bases short, with 9 bases between. CDR3 size: 13 residues. Germline lookup yields CDR1 SGHNT and CDR2 YYREEE (reference sequence). The CDR3 DNA is TGTGCCAGCAGCTTGCAGGGAGGAGAAAAACTGTTTTTT. Its translation is CASSLQGGEKLFF.

The J gene is TRBJ2-3, the V gene TRBV2; 9 bases fit TRBD2. Trimming at V came to 0 bases and at J to 1 base, leaving 11 bases not matched to a gene. The CDR3 runs 19 residues. The germline V gene has CDR1 SNHLY and CDR2 FYNNEI. The CDR3 loop is CASSEAGAGGFSGTDTQYF. The CDR3 bases are TGTGCCAGCAGTGAAGCCGGCGCGGGGGGGTTTAGTGGCACAGATACGCAGTATTTT. Full variable domain (outside the CDR3, taken from reference TRBV2 and TRBJ2-3): EPEVTQTPSHQVTQMGQEVILRCVPISNHLYFYWYRQILGQKVEFLVSFYNNEISEKSEIFDDQFSVERPDGSNFTLKIRSTKLEDSAMYFCASSEAGAGGFSGTDTQYFGPGTRLTVL.

The DNA of the CDR3 is TGTGCCAGCAGCCCTCCCGGAAGGGGGCGCGTCGAGCAGTACTTC. Protein: CASSPPGRGRVEQYF. This chain uses TRBV11-2 with TRBJ2-7; 7 positions agree with TRBD1. CDR1 SGHAT and CDR2 FQNNGV come from the germline V gene. There are 15 residues in the CDR3. Trimming took 5 bases from V and 6 from J; bases not matched to a gene: 13.

This chain connects TRBV5-1 to TRBJ1-6; D gene uncertain. Per the germline V gene, CDR1 is SGHRS and CDR2 is YFSETQ. V was cut by 0 bases and J by 7 bases, with 8 bases left in between. The CDR3 runs to 14 residues. CDR3 nucleotides: TGCGCCAGCAGCTTGGAAATTTTAAATTCACCCCTCCACTTT. Its protein product is CASSLEILNSPLHF.

The chain uses TRBV6-6 and TRBJ2-7; the match to TRBD1 covers 9 bases. The germline V gene has CDR1 MNHNY and CDR2 SVGAGI (reference sequence). The CDR3 spans 16 residues. V dropped 5 bases and J dropped 1; count of bases not matched to a gene: 9. The CDR3 DNA is TGTGCCAGCAGTCCTGGGAGGACAGGGGCTTCCTACGAGCAGTACTTC. Protein: CASSPGRTGASYEQYF.

The V and J genes are TRBV7-2 and TRBJ2-1; 9 nucleotides match TRBD2. J gave up 6 bases and V 1 base, and 10 bases lay outside the gene matches. CDR1 is SGHTA and CDR2 is FQGNSA in the germline V gene. The CDR3 loop spans 17 amino acids. CDR3 in amino acids: CASSLVASGTLANEQFF. CDR3 nucleotides: TGTGCCAGCAGCTTAGTGGCTAGCGGGACTCTGGCCAATGAGCAGTTCTTC.

This clone was counted a few times. The chain carries TRBV2 and TRBJ1-4; D remains ambiguous. V was pared by 5 bases and J by 0 bases, with 4 bases between. This CDR3 region has 13 residues. The germline V gene encodes CDR1 SNHLY and CDR2 FYNNEI. For the CDR3, the DNA is TGTGCCAGCAGTCTAGCAACTAATGAAAAACTGTTTTTT. Translation gives CASSLATNEKLFF.